This entry lists 4 T cell receptor beta chains sequenced from one sample in a study of spatial heterogeneity in lung cancer. Described time point: sample taken at primary tumor resection. Unsorted whole RNA from tumor, nontumor lung or frozen PBMC underwent sequencing. TCRdb re-called the 5' RACE reads through MiXCR, storing one row per CDR3 protein. The sample contains 8,500 to 14,000 distinct CDR3 sequences, 3% to 4% of which appear only once. Sequencing used PBMCs, obtained at surgery. The source is a female donor with early-stage non-small cell lung cancer.

In this sample, this clonotype turned up a few times. In a library made to pick up alpha chains, this beta chain is a stray read with a size that means little. The V call is TRBV28, the J call TRBJ2-4, with D perhaps TRBD1 (5 bases). The CDR3 extends over 13 amino acids. With 3 bases removed from V and 8 bases from J, the gap between germline ends came to 11 bases. Germline V lookup: CDR1 MDHEN, CDR2 SYDVKM. The CDR3 sequence: CASSFPGKDIQYF. CDR3 sequence (DNA): TGTGCCAGCAGTTTCCCAGGGAAAGACATTCAGTACTTC. Filled out from reference TRBV28 and TRBJ2-4, the complete variable domain reads DVKVTQSSRYLVKRTGEKVFLECVQDMDHENMFWYRQDPGLGLRLIYFSYDVKMKEKGDIPEGYSVSREKKERFSLILESASTNQTSMYLCASSFPGKDIQYFGAGTRLSVL.

At least ten counts were recorded for this clonotype. This beta chain was picked up by a library intended for alpha chains and is off target, so its count carries little meaning. V is TRBV5-6 and J is TRBJ2-1; D is unclear. CDR3 length: 12 residues. The germline V gene has CDR1 SGHDT and CDR2 YYEEEE. V was cut by 4 bases and J by 10 bases, with 12 bases left in between. The chain's CDR3 is CASSPKGWEQFF. The CDR3 region has the DNA TGTGCCAGCAGCCCCAAAGGTTGGGAGCAGTTCTTC.

Ten or more counts support this clonotype. This beta chain turned up in a library designed for alpha chains; as an off-target read, its abundance says little. The chain uses TRBV7-8 and TRBJ2-4; perhaps TRBD2 as D (6 bases). Trimming left V 1 base short and J 1 base short, with 8 bases between. CDR3 length equals 15 residues. CDR1 SGHVS and CDR2 FQNEAQ come from the germline V gene. The CDR3 DNA reads TGTGCCAGCAGCTTAGAGGAGGGGGCCAAAAACATTCAGTACTTC. Translating it yields CASSLEEGAKNIQYF.

This clonotype turned up a few times. The library was designed around alpha chains, so this beta chain is a stray read whose abundance carries little weight. This rearrangement joins TRBV6-5 to TRBJ2-2; D tentatively reads TRBD1 or TRBD2 (7 bases each). The V end was cut by 0 bases, the J end by 6 bases, with 14 bases between. Germline assignment: CDR1 MNHEY and CDR2 SVGAGI. The CDR3 contains 16 residues. DNA of the CDR3: TGTGCCAGCAGTTACTCTTTCCCAGGGGGGGCCGGGGAGCTGTTTTTT. Its translation: CASSYSFPGGAGELFF.